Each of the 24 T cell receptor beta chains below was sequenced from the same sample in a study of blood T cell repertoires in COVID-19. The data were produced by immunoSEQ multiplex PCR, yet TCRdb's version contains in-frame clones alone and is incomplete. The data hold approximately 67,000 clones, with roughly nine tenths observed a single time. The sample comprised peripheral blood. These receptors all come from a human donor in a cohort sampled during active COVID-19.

CDR3 sequence reads: CTSSRKTSGGAVTTGELFF. CDR3 DNA sequence: TGCACCAGCAGCCGTAAGACTAGCGGGGGGGCCGTTACCACCGGGGAGCTGTTTTTT. The chain recombines TRBV1 with TRBJ2-2; TRBD2 was called by the table and not checked on the DNA. TRBV1 is recorded as a pseudogene. This CDR3 spans 19 amino acids.

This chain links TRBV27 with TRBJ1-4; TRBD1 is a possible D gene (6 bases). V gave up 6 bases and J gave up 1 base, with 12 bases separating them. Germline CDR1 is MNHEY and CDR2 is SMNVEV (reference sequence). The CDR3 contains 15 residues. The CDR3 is CASSRLDRTNEKLFF. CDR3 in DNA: TGTGCCAGCAGCCGCCTGGACAGAACTAATGAAAAACTGTTTTTT.

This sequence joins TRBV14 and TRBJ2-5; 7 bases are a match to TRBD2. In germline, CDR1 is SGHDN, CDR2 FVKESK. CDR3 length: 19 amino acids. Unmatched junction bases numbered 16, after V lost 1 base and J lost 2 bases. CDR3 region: CASSQGLTSRKLQQETQYF. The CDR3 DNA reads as TGTGCCAGCAGCCAAGGACTGACTAGCCGGAAACTCCAACAAGAGACCCAGTACTTC. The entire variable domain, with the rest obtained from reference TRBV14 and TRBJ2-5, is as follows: EAGVTQFPSHSVIEKGQTVTLRCDPISGHDNLYWYRRVMGKEIKFLLHFVKESKQDESGMPNNRFLAERTGGTYSTLKVQPAELEDSGVYFCASSQGLTSRKLQQETQYFGPGTRLLVL.

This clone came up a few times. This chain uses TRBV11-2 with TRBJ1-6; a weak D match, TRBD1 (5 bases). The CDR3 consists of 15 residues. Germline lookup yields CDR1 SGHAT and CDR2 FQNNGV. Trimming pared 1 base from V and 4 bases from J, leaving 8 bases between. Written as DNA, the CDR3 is TGTGCCAGCAGCTTAGCGGGGGGTTATAATTCACCCCTCCACTTT. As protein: CASSLAGGYNSPLHF.

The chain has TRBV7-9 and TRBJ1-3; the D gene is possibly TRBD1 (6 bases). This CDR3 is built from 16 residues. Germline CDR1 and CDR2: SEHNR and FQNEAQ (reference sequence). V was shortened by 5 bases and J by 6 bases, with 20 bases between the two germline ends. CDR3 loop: CASSRGDKRAENTIYF. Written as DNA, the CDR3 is TGTGCCAGCAGCCGGGGGGACAAGCGGGCCGAAAACACCATATATTTT. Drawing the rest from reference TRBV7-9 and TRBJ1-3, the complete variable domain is DTGVSQNPRHKITKRGQNVTFRCDPISEHNRLYWYRQTLGQGPEFLTYFQNEAQLEKSRLLSDRFSAERPKGSFSTLEIQRTEQGDSAMYLCASSRGDKRAENTIYFGEGSWLTVV.

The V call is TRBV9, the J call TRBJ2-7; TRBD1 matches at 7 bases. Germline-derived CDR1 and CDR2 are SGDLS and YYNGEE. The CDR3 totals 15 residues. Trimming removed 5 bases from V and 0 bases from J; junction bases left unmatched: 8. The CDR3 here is CASSLSTGSSYEQYF. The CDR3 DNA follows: TGTGCCAGCAGTCTATCGACAGGGAGCTCCTACGAGCAGTACTTC.

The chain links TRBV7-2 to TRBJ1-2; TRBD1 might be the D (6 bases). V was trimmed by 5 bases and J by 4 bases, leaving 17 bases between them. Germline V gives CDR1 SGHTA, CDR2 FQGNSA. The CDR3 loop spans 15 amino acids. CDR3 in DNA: TGTGCCAGCAGCGCAACCGGGACAAGGAGCTATGGCTACACCTTC. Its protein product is CASSATGTRSYGYTF.

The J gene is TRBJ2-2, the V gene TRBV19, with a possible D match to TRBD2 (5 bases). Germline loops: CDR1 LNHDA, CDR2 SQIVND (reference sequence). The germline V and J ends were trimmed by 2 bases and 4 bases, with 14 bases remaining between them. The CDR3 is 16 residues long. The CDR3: CASSISVRGSTGELFF. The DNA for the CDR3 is TGTGCCAGTAGTATATCGGTTCGGGGTTCCACCGGGGAGCTGTTTTTT.

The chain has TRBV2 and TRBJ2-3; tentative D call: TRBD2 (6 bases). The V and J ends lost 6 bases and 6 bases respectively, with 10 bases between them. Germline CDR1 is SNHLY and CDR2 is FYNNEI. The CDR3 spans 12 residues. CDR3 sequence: CASRPGLDTQYF. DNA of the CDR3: TGTGCCAGCAGACCGGGACTGGATACGCAGTATTTT.

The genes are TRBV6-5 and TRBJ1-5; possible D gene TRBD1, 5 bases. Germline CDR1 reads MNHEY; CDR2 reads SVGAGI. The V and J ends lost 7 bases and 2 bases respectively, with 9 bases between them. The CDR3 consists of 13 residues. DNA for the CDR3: TGTGCCAGCAAGCGGGACGGCAATCAGCCCCAGCATTTT. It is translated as CASKRDGNQPQHF.

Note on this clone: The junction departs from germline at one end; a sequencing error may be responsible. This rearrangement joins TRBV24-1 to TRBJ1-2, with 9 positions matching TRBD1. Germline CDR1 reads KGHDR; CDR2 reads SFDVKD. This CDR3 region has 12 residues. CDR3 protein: CATSDWTGVFGF. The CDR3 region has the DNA TGTGCCACCAGTGATTGGACAGGGGTTTTTGGCTTC.

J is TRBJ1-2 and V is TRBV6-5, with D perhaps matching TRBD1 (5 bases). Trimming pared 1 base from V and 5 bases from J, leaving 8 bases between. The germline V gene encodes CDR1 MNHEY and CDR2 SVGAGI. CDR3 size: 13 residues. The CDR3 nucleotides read TGTGCCAGCAGTTACTTCCAGGGATATGGCTACACCTTC. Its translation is CASSYFQGYGYTF.

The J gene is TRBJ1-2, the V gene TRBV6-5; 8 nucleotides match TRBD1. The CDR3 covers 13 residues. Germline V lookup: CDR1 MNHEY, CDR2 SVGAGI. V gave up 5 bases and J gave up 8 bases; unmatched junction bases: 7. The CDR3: CASSRGQGHGYTF. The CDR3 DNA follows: TGTGCCAGCAGTCGCGGACAGGGCCACGGCTACACCTTC.

CDR3 DNA: TGCGCCAGCAGCCGCAGGACTAGCGGGAGCGATGAGCAGTTCTTC. Translated: CASSRRTSGSDEQFF. The chain couples TRBV5-1 to TRBJ2-1; TRBD2 matches at 13 bases. With 4 bases clipped from V and 8 bases from J, the junction kept 6 bases outside the gene matches. The CDR3 contains 15 residues. In germline, CDR1 is SGHRS, CDR2 YFSETQ. The complete variable domain, with remaining parts taken from reference TRBV5-1 and TRBJ2-1, reads KAGVTQTPRYLIKTRGQQVTLSCSPISGHRSVSWYQQTPGQGLQFLFEYFSETQRNKGNFPGRFSGRQFSNSRSEMNVSTLELGDSALYLCASSRRTSGSDEQFFGPGTRLTVL.

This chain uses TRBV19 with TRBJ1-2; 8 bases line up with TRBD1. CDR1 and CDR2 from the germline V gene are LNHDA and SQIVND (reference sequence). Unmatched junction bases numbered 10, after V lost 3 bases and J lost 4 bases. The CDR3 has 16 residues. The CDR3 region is CASSMGPSGQGYGYTF. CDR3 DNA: TGTGCCAGTAGTATGGGCCCATCCGGACAGGGCTATGGCTACACCTTC. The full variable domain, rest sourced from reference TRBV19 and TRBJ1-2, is DGGITQSPKYLFRKEGQNVTLSCEQNLNHDAMYWYRQDPGQGLRLIYYSQIVNDFQKGDIAEGYSVSREKKESFPLTVTSAQKNPTAFYLCASSMGPSGQGYGYTFGSGTRLTVV.

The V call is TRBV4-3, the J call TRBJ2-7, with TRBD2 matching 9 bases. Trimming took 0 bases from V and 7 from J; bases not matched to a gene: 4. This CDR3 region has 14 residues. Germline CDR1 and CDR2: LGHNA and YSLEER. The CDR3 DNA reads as TGCGCCAGCAGCCAAGACCTAGCGGGGTGGGAGCAGTACTTC. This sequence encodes CASSQDLAGWEQYF.

The CDR3 DNA is TGTGCCAGCAGTGTAAGGAGTGAAAAACTGTTTTTT. As protein: CASSVRSEKLFF. V gene TRBV2 combines with J gene TRBJ1-4, with unresolved D. The germline V gene has CDR1 SNHLY and CDR2 FYNNEI. The CDR3 runs 12 residues. With 4 bases removed from V and 7 bases from J, the gap between germline ends came to 7 bases.

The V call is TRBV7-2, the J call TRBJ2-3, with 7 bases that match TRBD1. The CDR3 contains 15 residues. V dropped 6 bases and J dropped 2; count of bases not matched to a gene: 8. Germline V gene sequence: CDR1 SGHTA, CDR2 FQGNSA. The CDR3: CASRPNRGYTDTQYF. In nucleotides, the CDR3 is TGTGCCAGCAGGCCTAACAGGGGTTACACAGATACGCAGTATTTT.

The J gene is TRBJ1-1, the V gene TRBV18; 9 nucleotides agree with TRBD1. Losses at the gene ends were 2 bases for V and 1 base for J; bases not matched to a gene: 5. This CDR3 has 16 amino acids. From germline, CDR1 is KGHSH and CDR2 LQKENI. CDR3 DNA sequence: TGTGCCAGCTCACCAAGGAACAGGGGGCAGAACACTGAAGCTTTCTTT. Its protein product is CASSPRNRGQNTEAFF.

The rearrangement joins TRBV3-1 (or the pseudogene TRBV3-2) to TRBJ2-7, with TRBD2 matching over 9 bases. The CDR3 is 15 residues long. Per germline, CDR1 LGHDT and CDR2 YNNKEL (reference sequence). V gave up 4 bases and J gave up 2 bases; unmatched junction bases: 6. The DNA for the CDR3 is TGTGCCAGCAGCCTGAGCGGGAGGCGCGCCTACGAGCAGTACTTC. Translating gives CASSLSGRRAYEQYF.

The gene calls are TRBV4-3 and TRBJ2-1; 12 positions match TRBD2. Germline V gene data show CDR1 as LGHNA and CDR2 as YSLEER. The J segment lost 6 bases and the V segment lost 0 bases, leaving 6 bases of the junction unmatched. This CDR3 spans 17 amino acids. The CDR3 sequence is CASSQDRASGRANEQFF. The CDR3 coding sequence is TGCGCCAGCAGCCAAGATCGAGCTAGCGGGAGGGCCAATGAGCAGTTCTTC.

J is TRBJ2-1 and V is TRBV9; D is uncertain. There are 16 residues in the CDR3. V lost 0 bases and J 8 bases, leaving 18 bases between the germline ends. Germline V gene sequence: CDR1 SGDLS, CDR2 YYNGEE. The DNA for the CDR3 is TGTGCCAGCAGCGTAGGGATCGGCGGAAGCTCCTATGAGCAGTTCTTC. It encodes CASSVGIGGSSYEQFF.

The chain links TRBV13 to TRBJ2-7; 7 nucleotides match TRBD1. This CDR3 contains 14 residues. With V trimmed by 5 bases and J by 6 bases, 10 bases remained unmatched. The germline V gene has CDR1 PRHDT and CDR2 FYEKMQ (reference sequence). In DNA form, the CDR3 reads TGTGCCAGCAGCCCCGACAGGGAATCGGCCGAGCAGTACTTC. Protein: CASSPDRESAEQYF.

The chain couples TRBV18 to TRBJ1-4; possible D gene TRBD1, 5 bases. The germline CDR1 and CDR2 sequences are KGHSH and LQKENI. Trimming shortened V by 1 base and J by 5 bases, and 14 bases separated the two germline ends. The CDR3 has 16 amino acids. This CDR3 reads CASSPLPGLTNEKLFF. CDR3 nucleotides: TGTGCCAGCTCACCACTTCCGGGACTGACAAATGAAAAACTGTTTTTT.